One and the same sample provided the 26 T cell receptor beta chains below, sequenced in a study of beta chain features in type 1 diabetes. Expressed TCRB transcripts were sequenced because the isolated RNA had all been reverse transcribed beforehand. Repertoires were generated with immunoSEQ multiplex PCR, while TCRdb's copy carries only in-frame clones and drops some. The table has more than 250,000 clones, over 20% seen once. No antigen has been assigned to these receptors. Broader study findings: Shorter TCRB CDR3s, moderately but significantly so, were found in Type 1 diabetes patients in all four CD4+ subsets.

The sequencing sample was made of naive CD4+ T cells from blood. These receptors were obtained from a woman aged 40 to 50 with type 1 diabetes.

This clone was counted between two and nine times. The chain is built from TRBV15 and TRBJ2-7, with D perhaps TRBD2 (7 bases). Germline CDR1 is LNHNV and CDR2 is YYDKDF (reference sequence). The CDR3 totals 17 residues. V lost 5 bases and J lost 7, with 27 bases in between. CDR3 sequence (DNA): TGTGCCACCAGCGCGGGGCATGGGGGGGCCGTTCGTCGGGAGCAGTACTTC. Translation: CATSAGHGGAVRREQYF.

The CDR3 bases are TGTGCCACCGAGCCTGGCATAGTAAGCCGAGGGCAGTACTTC. Protein: CATEPGIVSRGQYF. V usage is TRBV28 and J usage is TRBJ2-7, with no clear D. CDR3 length: 14 residues. Germline CDR1 and CDR2: MDHEN and SYDVKM. Trimming took 10 bases from V and 9 from J, leaving 25 bases between them.

The chain links TRBV27 to TRBJ1-5; TRBD1 might be the D (5 bases). Germline V gene sequence: CDR1 MNHEY, CDR2 SMNVEV (reference sequence). The CDR3 has 13 amino acids. Trimming took 6 bases from V and 4 from J, leaving 10 bases between them. The DNA of the CDR3 is TGTGCCAGCAGCCAGGGTTGGAATCAGCCCCAGCATTTT. Translation: CASSQGWNQPQHF.

The sample holds a few counts of this clone. The gene calls are TRBV5-1 and TRBJ2-5, with TRBD2 matching 7 bases. This CDR3 contains 17 residues. The V gene's germline CDR1 is SGHRS and CDR2 YFSETQ. V lost 0 bases to trimming and J lost 2 bases; unmatched junction nucleotides: 10. CDR3 amino acids: CASSLAPSGSPQETQYF. Here the CDR3 DNA reads TGCGCCAGCAGCTTGGCACCTAGCGGATCCCCTCAAGAGACCCAGTACTTC.

The table lists this clone with a few counts. The V gene is TRBV7-9, the J gene TRBJ2-5, with D perhaps matching TRBD2 (5 bases). Germline CDR1 and CDR2: SEHNR and FQNEAQ (reference sequence). Trimming shortened V by 5 bases and J by 5 bases, and 18 bases separated the two germline ends. The CDR3 runs to 15 residues. The CDR3 here is CASSLAGVSGETQYF. The CDR3 DNA reads as TGTGCCAGCAGCCTTGCCGGGGTCTCTGGGGAGACCCAGTACTTC. Full variable domain (missing parts from reference TRBV7-9 and TRBJ2-5): DTGVSQNPRHKITKRGQNVTFRCDPISEHNRLYWYRQTLGQGPEFLTYFQNEAQLEKSRLLSDRFSAERPKGSFSTLEIQRTEQGDSAMYLCASSLAGVSGETQYFGPGTRLLVL.

V is TRBV6-6 and J is TRBJ2-7, with TRBD1 matching 10 bases. J lost 7 bases, V lost 0 bases, and 6 bases had no gene match. Germline-derived CDR1 and CDR2 are MNHNY and SVGAGI (reference sequence). This CDR3 region has 15 residues. CDR3 bases: TGTGCCAGCAGTTACTCCCGGGACAGGGGTCGGGAGCAGTACTTC. It codes for CASSYSRDRGREQYF.

The V and J genes are TRBV28 and TRBJ2-5; TRBD2 might be the D (5 bases). Germline assignment: CDR1 MDHEN and CDR2 SYDVKM. Trimming removed 6 bases at V and 5 bases at J, with 16 bases between. CDR3 size: 14 residues. CDR3 sequence reads: CASSRQRGMETQYF. The CDR3 nucleotides are TGTGCCAGCAGCCGGCAGAGAGGGATGGAGACCCAGTACTTC.

J is TRBJ2-1 and V is TRBV7-9; TRBD1 matches 10 bases. The V segment lost 5 bases and the J segment 8 bases; nucleotides outside the gene matches: 9. Germline values: CDR1 SEHNR, CDR2 FQNEAQ (reference sequence). The CDR3 has 15 residues. The CDR3 sequence is CASSLGTGEVDEQFF. The CDR3 DNA is TGTGCCAGCAGCCTCGGGACAGGGGAAGTAGATGAGCAGTTCTTC.

The chain couples TRBV4-3 to TRBJ2-7; possible D gene TRBD1, 6 bases. The CDR3 extends over 14 amino acids. CDR1 LGHNA and CDR2 YSLEER come from the germline V gene. Trimming took off 0 bases at V and 6 bases at J, with 12 bases between the two ends. The CDR3: CASSQETGWSEQYF. CDR3 bases: TGCGCCAGCAGCCAAGAAACAGGGTGGTCCGAGCAGTACTTC.

The chain employs TRBV5-4 and TRBJ2-2; D might be TRBD2 (7 bases). V was pared by 4 bases and J by 5 bases, with 21 bases between. The CDR3 contains 17 residues. Per germline, CDR1 SGHNT and CDR2 YYREEE (reference sequence). The CDR3 is CASSPNGGTYRTGELFF. The DNA for the CDR3 is TGTGCCAGCAGCCCCAACGGGGGGACATACAGGACCGGGGAGCTGTTTTTT.

The chain couples TRBV27 to TRBJ2-5; TRBD2 matches at 8 bases. The CDR3 extends over 16 amino acids. The germline gives CDR1 MNHEY, CDR2 SMNVEV (reference sequence). V lost 6 bases and J lost 5; bases outside the gene matches: 14. CDR3: CASRRDGGAVRETQYF. The CDR3 DNA is TGTGCCAGCAGACGGGACGGGGGGGCCGTACGGGAGACCCAGTACTTC.

The rearrangement links TRBV6-5 to TRBJ2-4, with D tentatively TRBD1 (5 bases). Germline V gene data show CDR1 as MNHEY and CDR2 as SVGAGI. V lost 0 bases and J lost 1, with 7 bases in between. The CDR3 is 15 amino acids. Written as DNA, the CDR3 is TGTGCCAGCAGTTACTCGGGGCAGGCCAAAAACATTCAGTACTTC. Encoded protein: CASSYSGQAKNIQYF.

This clone was detected a few times. The CDR3 sequence: CASSLEENTEAFF. The CDR3 DNA follows: TGTGCCAGCAGCTTGGAGGAGAACACTGAAGCTTTCTTT. J is TRBJ1-1 and V is TRBV7-3; D not resolved. This CDR3 is 13 amino acids long. Germline CDR1 and CDR2: SGHTA and FQGTGA. V was shortened by 3 bases and J by 1 base, with 6 bases between the two germline ends. The entire variable domain, with the rest obtained from reference TRBV7-3 and TRBJ1-1, is as follows: GAGVSQTPSNKVTEKGKYVELRCDPISGHTALYWYRQSLGQGPEFLIYFQGTGAADDSGLPNDRFFAVRPEGSVSTLKIQRTERGDSAVYLCASSLEENTEAFFGQGTRLTVV.

This chain links TRBV9 with TRBJ1-2; possibly TRBD1 for D (6 bases). The CDR3 has 15 amino acids. V was pared by 3 bases and J by 2 bases, with 14 bases between. From germline, CDR1 is SGDLS and CDR2 YYNGEE. The CDR3 sequence: CASSAGDNSNYGYTF. CDR3 DNA: TGTGCCAGCAGCGCAGGGGACAATTCAAACTATGGCTACACCTTC.

The chain couples TRBV5-1 to TRBJ2-6; 7 bases agree with TRBD2. V lost 4 bases to trimming and J lost 2 bases; unmatched junction nucleotides: 0. Germline assignment: CDR1 SGHRS and CDR2 YFSETQ. The CDR3 sequence is 14 residues long. CDR3 sequence: CASSGGAGANVLTF. As DNA, the CDR3 is TGCGCCAGCAGCGGGGGGGCTGGGGCCAACGTCCTGACTTTC. The entire variable domain, with the rest obtained from reference TRBV5-1 and TRBJ2-6, is as follows: KAGVTQTPRYLIKTRGQQVTLSCSPISGHRSVSWYQQTPGQGLQFLFEYFSETQRNKGNFPGRFSGRQFSNSRSEMNVSTLELGDSALYLCASSGGAGANVLTFGAGSRLTVL.

The chain couples TRBV27 to TRBJ2-1, with 11 positions matching TRBD2. V lost 4 bases, J lost 10 bases, and 15 bases stayed unmatched. CDR1 is MNHEY and CDR2 is SMNVEV in the germline V gene (reference sequence). The CDR3 length is 17 residues. CDR3 residues: CASSSPVLAGVYYEQFF. The CDR3 DNA follows: TGTGCCAGCAGTTCGCCAGTACTAGCGGGGGTGTATTACGAGCAGTTCTTC.

This clone was seen a single time. This rearrangement joins TRBV21-1 to TRBJ1-5; TRBD1, the D gene given by the table, was not confirmed from the DNA. TRBV21-1 constitutes a pseudogene. The CDR3 contains 14 residues. The CDR3 bases are TGTGCCAGCAGCCCTCCTCAGGGCGATCAGCCCCAGCATTTT. As protein: CASSPPQGDQPQHF.

The V and J genes are TRBV27 and TRBJ1-2; D is uncertain. The CDR3 contains 15 residues. Germline-derived CDR1 and CDR2 are MNHEY and SMNVEV (reference sequence). V lost 3 bases, J lost 2 bases, and 13 bases lay in between. CDR3 residues: CASSFKPAGNYGYTF. In DNA, the CDR3 is TGTGCCAGCAGTTTTAAGCCGGCGGGGAACTATGGCTACACCTTC.

The CDR3 DNA reads as TGTGCCAGCAGTTTAGAGGCGGCAAACACCGGGGAGCTGTTTTTT. Protein product: CASSLEAANTGELFF. The rearrangement uses TRBV27 and TRBJ2-2; D not resolved. V shed 2 bases and J shed 2 bases, with 9 bases lying between them. The CDR3 contains 15 residues. In germline, CDR1 is MNHEY, CDR2 SMNVEV (reference sequence).

The chain has TRBV6-5 and TRBJ2-2; 10 positions agree with TRBD1. Trimming at V came to 6 bases and at J to 5 bases, leaving 6 bases not matched to a gene. Germline V gene data show CDR1 as MNHEY and CDR2 as SVGAGI. This CDR3 is built from 15 residues. CDR3 DNA: TGTGCCAGCAGCCCTGGGACAGGGGAGACCGGGGAGCTGTTTTTT. It specifies CASSPGTGETGELFF.

Only a few counts were recorded for this clone. The J gene is TRBJ2-5, the V gene TRBV7-9, with 10 positions matching TRBD1. There are 16 residues in the CDR3. Germline V gene data show CDR1 as SEHNR and CDR2 as FQNEAQ (reference sequence). The J segment lost 5 bases and the V segment lost 4 bases, leaving 10 bases of the junction unmatched. The CDR3 nucleotides read TGTGCCAGCAGCTCATTCCCGACAGGGGGCCGGGAGACCCAGTACTTC. This sequence encodes CASSSFPTGGRETQYF.

The chain couples TRBV7-9 to TRBJ2-1; unclear D gene. Germline assignment: CDR1 SEHNR and CDR2 FQNEAQ (reference sequence). This CDR3 is built from 16 residues. Trimming pared 4 bases from V and 0 bases from J, leaving 13 bases between. The CDR3 spells CASSSPTQSSYNEQFF. CDR3 coding DNA: TGTGCCAGCAGCTCCCCGACTCAAAGCTCCTACAATGAGCAGTTCTTC.

This clone was picked up a small number of times. The chain employs TRBV9 and TRBJ2-7; 8 positions agree with TRBD1. Losses at the gene ends were 4 bases for V and 3 bases for J; bases not matched to a gene: 6. Germline values: CDR1 SGDLS, CDR2 YYNGEE. The CDR3 has 14 residues. Here the CDR3 reads CASSLGQADYEQYF. The CDR3, as DNA: TGTGCCAGCAGCTTGGGACAGGCTGACTACGAGCAGTACTTC.

This clone was detected only a few times. The chain carries TRBV27 and TRBJ2-7, with D unclear. Trimming pared 5 bases from V and 6 bases from J, leaving 20 bases between. This CDR3 has 15 residues. Germline CDR1 MNHEY, CDR2 SMNVEV (reference sequence). Written as DNA, the CDR3 is TGTGCCAGCAGTCCCTTCATGATGTCACTTTCCGAGCAGTACTTC. It yields the protein CASSPFMMSLSEQYF.

The chain combines TRBV19 with TRBJ2-1, with D possibly TRBD1 on 5 matching bases. The germline V and J ends were trimmed by 0 bases and 4 bases, with 10 bases remaining between them. This CDR3 has 15 residues. CDR1 and CDR2 (germline): LNHDA, SQIVND (reference sequence). The CDR3 coding sequence is TGTGCCAGTAGTATAGACAGGGATCTATACAATGAGCAGTTCTTC. It codes for CASSIDRDLYNEQFF. The full variable domain, completed using reference TRBV19 and TRBJ2-1, is DGGITQSPKYLFRKEGQNVTLSCEQNLNHDAMYWYRQDPGQGLRLIYYSQIVNDFQKGDIAEGYSVSREKKESFPLTVTSAQKNPTAFYLCASSIDRDLYNEQFFGPGTRLTVL.

The chain carries TRBV2 and TRBJ1-5; 10 positions agree with TRBD1. The CDR3 sequence is 14 residues long. Germline V gene data show CDR1 as SNHLY and CDR2 as FYNNEI. The V segment lost 6 bases and the J segment 4 bases; nucleotides outside the gene matches: 3. CDR3 in amino acids: CASRGTGANQPQHF. The CDR3 DNA sequence: TGTGCCAGCAGGGGGACAGGGGCAAATCAGCCCCAGCATTTT.